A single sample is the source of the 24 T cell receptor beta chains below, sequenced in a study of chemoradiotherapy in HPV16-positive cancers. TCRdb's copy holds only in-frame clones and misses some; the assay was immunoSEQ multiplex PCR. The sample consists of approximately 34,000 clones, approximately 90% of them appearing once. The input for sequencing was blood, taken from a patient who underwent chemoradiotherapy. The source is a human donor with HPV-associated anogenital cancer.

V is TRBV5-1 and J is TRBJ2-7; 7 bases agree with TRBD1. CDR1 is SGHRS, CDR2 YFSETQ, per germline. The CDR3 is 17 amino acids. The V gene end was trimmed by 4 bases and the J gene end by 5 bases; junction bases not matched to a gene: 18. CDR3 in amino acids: CASSGLGAYGTVHEQYF. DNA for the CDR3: TGCGCCAGCAGCGGGCTGGGCGCCTATGGGACAGTGCACGAGCAGTACTTC.

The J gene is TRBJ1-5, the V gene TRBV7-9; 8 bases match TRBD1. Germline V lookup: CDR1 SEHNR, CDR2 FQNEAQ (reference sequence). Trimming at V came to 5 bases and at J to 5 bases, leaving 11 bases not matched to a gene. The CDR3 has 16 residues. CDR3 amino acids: CASSPGQGRRYQPQHF. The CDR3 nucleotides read TGTGCCAGCAGCCCCGGACAGGGTCGACGTTATCAGCCCCAGCATTTT.

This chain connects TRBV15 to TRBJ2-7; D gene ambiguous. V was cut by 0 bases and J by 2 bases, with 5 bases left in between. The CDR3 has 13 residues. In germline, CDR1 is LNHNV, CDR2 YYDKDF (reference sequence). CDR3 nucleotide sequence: TGTGCCACCAGCAGAGACACCCCCTACGAGCAGTACTTC. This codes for CATSRDTPYEQYF. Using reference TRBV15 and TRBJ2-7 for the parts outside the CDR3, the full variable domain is DAMVIQNPRYQVTQFGKPVTLSCSQTLNHNVMYWYQQKSSQAPKLLFHYYDKDFNNEADTPDNFQSRRPNTSFCFLDIRSPGLGDTAMYLCATSRDTPYEQYFGPGTRLTVT.

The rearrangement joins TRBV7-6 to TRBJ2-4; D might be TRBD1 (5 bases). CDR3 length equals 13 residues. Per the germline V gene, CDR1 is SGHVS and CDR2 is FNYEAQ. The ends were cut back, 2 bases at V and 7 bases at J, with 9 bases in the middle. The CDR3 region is CASSLQGGNIQYF. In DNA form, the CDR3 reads TGTGCCAGCAGCTTACAGGGCGGTAACATTCAGTACTTC.

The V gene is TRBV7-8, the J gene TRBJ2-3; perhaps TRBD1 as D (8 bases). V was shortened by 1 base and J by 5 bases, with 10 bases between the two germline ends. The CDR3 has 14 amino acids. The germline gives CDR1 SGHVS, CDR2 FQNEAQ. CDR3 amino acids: CASSLDRGGDTQYF. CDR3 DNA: TGTGCCAGCAGCTTAGACAGGGGGGGAGATACGCAGTATTTT.

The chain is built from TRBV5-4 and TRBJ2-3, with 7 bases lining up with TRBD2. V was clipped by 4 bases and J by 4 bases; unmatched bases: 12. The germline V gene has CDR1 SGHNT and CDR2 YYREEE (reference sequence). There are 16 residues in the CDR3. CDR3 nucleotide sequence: TGTGCCAGCAGCCCCGCGTCTCCGGGGGGTTCAGATACGCAGTATTTT. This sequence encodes CASSPASPGGSDTQYF.

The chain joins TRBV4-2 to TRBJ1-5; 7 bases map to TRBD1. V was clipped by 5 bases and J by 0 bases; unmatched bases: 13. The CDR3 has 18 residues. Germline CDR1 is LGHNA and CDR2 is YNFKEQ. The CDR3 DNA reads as TGTGCCAGCAGCAATTCCCGACAGGGAACTCCTAGCAATCAGCCCCAGCATTTT. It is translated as CASSNSRQGTPSNQPQHF.

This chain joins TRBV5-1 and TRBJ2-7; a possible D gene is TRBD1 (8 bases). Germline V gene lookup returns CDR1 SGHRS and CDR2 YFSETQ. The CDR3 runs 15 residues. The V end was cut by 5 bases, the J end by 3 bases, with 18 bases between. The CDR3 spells CASRFQTGDYYEQYF. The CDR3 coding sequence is TGCGCCAGCAGATTTCAGACAGGGGACTACTACGAGCAGTACTTC.

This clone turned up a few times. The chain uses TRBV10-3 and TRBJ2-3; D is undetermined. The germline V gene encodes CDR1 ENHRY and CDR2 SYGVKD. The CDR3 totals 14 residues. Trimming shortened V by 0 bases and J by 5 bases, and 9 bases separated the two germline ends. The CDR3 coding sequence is TGTGCCATCAGTGAGTCGCTAAGTGGAGATACGCAGTATTTT. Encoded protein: CAISESLSGDTQYF.

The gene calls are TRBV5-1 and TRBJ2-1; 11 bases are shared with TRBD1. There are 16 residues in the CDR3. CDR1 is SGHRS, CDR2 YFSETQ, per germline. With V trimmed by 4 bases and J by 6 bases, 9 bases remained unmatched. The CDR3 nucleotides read TGCGCCAGCAGCATCGCGGGGACAGGGGGTTTCAATGAGCAGTTCTTC. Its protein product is CASSIAGTGGFNEQFF.

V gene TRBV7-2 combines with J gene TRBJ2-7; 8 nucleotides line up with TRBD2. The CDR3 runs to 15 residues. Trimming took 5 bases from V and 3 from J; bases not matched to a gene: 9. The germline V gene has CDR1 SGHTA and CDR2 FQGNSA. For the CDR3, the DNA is TGTGCCAGCAGCGATCGGGGGGGTGGCTACTACGAGCAGTACTTC. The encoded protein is CASSDRGGGYYEQYF.

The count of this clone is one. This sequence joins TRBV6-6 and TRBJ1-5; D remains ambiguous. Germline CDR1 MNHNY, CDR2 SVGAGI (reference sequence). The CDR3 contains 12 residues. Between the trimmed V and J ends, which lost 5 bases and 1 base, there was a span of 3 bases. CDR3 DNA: TGTGCCAGCAGTCAAAGCAATCAGCCCCAGCATTTT. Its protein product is CASSQSNQPQHF.

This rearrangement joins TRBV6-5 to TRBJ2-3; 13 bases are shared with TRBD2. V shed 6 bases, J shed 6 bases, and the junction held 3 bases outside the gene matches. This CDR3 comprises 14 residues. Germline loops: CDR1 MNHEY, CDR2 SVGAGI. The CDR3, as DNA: TGTGCCAGCAGGGGACTAGCGGGGACGGATACGCAGTATTTT. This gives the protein CASRGLAGTDTQYF.

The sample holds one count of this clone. Written as DNA, the CDR3 is TGTGCCAGCAGGAGAGAGGGGGGGGCGATCACTGAAGCTTTCTTT. Translation: CASRREGGAITEAFF. This chain uses TRBV2 with TRBJ1-1; D perhaps matches TRBD1 (6 bases). This CDR3 has 15 residues. Per the germline V gene, CDR1 is SNHLY and CDR2 is FYNNEI. V was pared by 6 bases and J by 4 bases, with 18 bases between.

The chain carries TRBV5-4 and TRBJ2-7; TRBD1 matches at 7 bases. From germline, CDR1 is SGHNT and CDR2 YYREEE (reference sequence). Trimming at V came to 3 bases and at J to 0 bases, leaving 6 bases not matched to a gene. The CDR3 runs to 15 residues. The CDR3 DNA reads TGTGCCAGCAGCTCCCCCGACAGGGCCTCCTACGAGCAGTACTTC. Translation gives CASSSPDRASYEQYF. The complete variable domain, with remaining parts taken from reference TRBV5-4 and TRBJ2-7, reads ETGVTQSPTHLIKTRGQQVTLRCSSQSGHNTVSWYQQALGQGPQFIFQYYREEENGRGNFPPRFSGLQFPNYSSELNVNALELDDSALYLCASSSPDRASYEQYFGPGTRLTVT.

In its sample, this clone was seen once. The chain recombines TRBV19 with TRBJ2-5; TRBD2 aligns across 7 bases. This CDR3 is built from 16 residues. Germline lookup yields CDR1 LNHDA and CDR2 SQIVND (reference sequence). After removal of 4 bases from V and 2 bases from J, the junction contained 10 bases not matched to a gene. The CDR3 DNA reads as TGTGCCAGTAGTAGGCGTCTAGCGGCAAGACAAGAGACCCAGTACTTC. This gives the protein CASSRRLAARQETQYF.

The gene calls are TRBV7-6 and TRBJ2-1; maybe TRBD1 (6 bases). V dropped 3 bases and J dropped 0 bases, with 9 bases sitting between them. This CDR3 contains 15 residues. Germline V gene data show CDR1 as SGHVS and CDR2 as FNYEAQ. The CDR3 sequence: CASSFSDSSYNEQFF. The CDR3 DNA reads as TGTGCCAGCAGCTTCTCGGACAGCTCCTACAATGAGCAGTTCTTC.

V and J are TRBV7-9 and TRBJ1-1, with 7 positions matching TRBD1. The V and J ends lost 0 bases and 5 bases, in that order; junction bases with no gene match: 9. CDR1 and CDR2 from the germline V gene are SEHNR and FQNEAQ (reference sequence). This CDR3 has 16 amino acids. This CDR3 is CASSLARGRMRTEAFF. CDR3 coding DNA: TGTGCCAGCAGCTTAGCTAGGGGGCGGATGAGGACTGAAGCTTTCTTT.

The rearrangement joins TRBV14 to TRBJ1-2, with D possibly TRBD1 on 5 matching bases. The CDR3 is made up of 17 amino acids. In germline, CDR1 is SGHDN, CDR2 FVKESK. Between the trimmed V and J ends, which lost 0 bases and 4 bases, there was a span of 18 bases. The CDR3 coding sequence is TGTGCCAGCAGCCAAGAGATCGGGGCCAATCTCGGCTATGGCTACACCTTC. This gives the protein CASSQEIGANLGYGYTF.

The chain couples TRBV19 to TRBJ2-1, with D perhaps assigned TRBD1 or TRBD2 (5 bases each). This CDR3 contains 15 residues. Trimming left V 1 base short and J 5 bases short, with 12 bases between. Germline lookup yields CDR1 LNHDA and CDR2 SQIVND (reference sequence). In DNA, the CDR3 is TGTGCCAGTAGTATAGTACAGAGGGGTAACAATGAGCAGTTCTTC. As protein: CASSIVQRGNNEQFF.

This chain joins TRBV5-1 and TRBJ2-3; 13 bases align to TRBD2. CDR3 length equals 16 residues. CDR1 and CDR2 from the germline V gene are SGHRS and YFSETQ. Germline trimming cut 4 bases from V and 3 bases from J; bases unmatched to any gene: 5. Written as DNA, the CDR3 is TGCGCCAGCAGCGCCGGGACTAGCGGGGCTACAGATACGCAGTATTTT. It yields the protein CASSAGTSGATDTQYF.

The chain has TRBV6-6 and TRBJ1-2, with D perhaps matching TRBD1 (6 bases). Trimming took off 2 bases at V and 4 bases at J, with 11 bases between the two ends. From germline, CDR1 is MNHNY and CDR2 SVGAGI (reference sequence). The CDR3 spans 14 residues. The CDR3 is CASSYGEGGYGYTF. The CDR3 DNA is TGTGCCAGCAGTTACGGGGAAGGGGGCTATGGCTACACCTTC.

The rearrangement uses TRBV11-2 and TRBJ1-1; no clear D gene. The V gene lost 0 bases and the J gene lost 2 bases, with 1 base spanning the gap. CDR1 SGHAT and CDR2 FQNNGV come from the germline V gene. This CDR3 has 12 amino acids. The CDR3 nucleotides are TGTGCCAGCAGCTTAGAAAACACTGAAGCTTTCTTT. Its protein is CASSLENTEAFF.

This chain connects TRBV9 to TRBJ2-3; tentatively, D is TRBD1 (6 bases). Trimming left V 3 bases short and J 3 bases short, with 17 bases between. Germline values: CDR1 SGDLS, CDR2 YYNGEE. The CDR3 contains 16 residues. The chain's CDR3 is CASSAAGAVATDTQYF. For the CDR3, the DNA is TGTGCCAGCAGCGCCGCAGGGGCGGTGGCAACAGATACGCAGTATTTT.